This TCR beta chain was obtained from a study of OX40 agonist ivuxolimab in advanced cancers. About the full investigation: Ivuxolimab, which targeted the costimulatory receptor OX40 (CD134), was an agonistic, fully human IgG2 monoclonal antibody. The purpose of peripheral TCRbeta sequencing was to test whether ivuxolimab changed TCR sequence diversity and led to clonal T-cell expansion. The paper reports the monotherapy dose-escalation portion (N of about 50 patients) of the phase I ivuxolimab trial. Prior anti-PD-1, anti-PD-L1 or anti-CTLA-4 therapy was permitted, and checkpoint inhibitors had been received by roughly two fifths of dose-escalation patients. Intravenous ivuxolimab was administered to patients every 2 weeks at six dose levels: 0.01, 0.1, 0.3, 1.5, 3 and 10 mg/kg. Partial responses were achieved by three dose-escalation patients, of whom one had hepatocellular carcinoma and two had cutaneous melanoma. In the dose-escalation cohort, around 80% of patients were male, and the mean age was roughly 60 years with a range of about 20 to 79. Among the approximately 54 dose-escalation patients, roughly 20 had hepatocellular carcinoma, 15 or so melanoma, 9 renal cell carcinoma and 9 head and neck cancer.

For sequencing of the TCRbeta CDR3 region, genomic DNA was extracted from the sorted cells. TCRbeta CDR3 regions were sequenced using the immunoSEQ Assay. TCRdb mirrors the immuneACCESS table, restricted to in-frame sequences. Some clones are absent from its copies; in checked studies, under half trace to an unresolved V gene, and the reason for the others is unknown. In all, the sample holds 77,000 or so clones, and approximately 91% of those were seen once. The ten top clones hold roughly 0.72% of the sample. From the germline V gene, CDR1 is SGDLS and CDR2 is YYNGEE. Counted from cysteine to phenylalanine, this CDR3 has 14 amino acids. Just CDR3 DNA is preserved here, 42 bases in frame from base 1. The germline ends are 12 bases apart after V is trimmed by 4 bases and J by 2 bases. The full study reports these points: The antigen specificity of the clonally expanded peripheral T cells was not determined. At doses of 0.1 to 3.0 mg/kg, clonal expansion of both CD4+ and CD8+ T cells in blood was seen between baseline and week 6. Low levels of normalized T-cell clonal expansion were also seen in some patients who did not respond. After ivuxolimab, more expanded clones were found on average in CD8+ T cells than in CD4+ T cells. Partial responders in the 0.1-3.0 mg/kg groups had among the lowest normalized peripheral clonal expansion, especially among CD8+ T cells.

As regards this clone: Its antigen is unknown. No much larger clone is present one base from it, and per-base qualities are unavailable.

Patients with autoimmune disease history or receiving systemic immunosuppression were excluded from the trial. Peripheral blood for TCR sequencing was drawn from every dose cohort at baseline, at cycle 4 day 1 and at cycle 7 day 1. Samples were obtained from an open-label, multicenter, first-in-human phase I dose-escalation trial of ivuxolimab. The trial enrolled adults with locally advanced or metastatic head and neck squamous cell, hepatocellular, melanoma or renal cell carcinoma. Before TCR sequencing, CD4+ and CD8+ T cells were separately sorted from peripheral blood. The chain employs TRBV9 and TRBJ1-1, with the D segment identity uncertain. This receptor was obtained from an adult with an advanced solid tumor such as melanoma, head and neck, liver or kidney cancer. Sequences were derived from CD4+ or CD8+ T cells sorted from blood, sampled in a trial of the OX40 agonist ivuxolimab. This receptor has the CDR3 CASSPRAGNTEAFF. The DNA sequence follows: TGTGCCAGCAGCCCTCGGGCCGGCAACACTGAAGCTTTCTTT.